One T cell receptor (beta chain) is described in this entry. Its antigen remains unidentified. This entry belongs to a study of blood T cells in healthy people across ages. The second PCR ran about 6 to 12 cycles with a sample-barcoded 5' primer and J-beta primers. TCRdb itself ran the 5' RACE reads through MiXCR, one entry per CDR3 protein. Of 1.2 million to 1.5 million distinct CDR3 sequences in the sample, approximately 42% were seen once. The study's findings and limits: Naive T cell percentage by flow cytometry tracked strongly with beta diversity. It was the long-lived donors that had more naive CD4+ cells and higher diversity than aged donors.

Sequencing was carried out using blood. The receptor comes from a woman in her late teens or twenties in good health.

CDR3 nucleotide sequence: TGTGCCAGCAGGAGCAGGACAGGCCTAGAAAAACTGTTTTTT. Its protein product is CASRSRTGLEKLFF. The chain uses TRBV28 and TRBJ1-4; TRBD1 agrees at 7 bases. Trimming cost V 6 bases and J 8 bases; bases outside gene matches: 9. Germline V lookup: CDR1 MDHEN, CDR2 SYDVKM. CDR3 length: 14 amino acids.